This T cell receptor (beta chain) was found in a study of shared clonotypes between healthy human individuals. Overall study context: A donor's plate count was three for CD4 naive and three for CD4 memory; CD8 naive had two and CD8 memory one.

Libraries were prepared by immunoSEQ multiplex PCR; TCRdb keeps only in-frame clonotypes and omits some of them. The table has roughly 720,000 clones, roughly 91% seen once. A remark on this clone: Its antigen is unidentified.

The donors, all of them Caucasian adults, lived in Nashville, Tennessee. General study findings and limits: Tissue TCR repertoires likely differ from these blood-only repertoires.

This CDR3 contains 15 residues. Between the trimmed V and J ends, which lost 5 bases and 0 bases, there was a span of 11 bases. Germline values: CDR1 MRHNA, CDR2 SNTAGT. Material: memory CD8+ T cells from PBMCs. The subset is: CD45RO+ cells pooled with CCR7-negative TemRA cells. The clonotype was recovered from a man aged 18 to 29 in good health. Some clones in this sample may be carry-over from other donors' samples. This sequence joins TRBV6-4 and TRBJ2-1; D is possibly TRBD2 (6 bases). For the CDR3, the DNA is TGTGCCAGCAGTCCCGGGACTCACTCCTACAATGAGCAGTTCTTC. This encodes CASSPGTHSYNEQFF.